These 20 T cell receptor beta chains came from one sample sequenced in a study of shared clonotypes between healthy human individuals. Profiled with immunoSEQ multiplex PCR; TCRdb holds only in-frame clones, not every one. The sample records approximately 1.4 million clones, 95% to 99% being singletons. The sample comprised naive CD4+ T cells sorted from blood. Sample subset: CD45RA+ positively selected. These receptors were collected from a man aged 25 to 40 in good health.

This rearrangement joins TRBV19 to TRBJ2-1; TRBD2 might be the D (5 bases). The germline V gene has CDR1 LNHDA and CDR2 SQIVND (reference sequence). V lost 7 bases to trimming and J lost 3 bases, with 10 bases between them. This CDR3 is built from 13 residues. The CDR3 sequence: CASKILGYNEQFF. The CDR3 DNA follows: TGTGCCAGTAAAATACTAGGCTACAATGAGCAGTTCTTC.

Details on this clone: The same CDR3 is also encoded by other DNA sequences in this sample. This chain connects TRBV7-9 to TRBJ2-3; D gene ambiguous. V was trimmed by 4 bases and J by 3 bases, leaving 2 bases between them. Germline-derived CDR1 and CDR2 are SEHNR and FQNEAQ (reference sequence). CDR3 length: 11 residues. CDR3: CASSYTDTQYF. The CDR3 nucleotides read TGTGCCAGCAGCTATACAGATACGCAGTATTTT.

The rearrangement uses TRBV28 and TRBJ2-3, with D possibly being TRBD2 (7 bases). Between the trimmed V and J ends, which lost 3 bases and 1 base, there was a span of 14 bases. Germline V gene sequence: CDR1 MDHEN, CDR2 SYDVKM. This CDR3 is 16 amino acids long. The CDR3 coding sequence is TGTGCCAGCAGTTTCCGCCAGGGGAGGGGCACAGATACGCAGTATTTT. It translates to CASSFRQGRGTDTQYF.

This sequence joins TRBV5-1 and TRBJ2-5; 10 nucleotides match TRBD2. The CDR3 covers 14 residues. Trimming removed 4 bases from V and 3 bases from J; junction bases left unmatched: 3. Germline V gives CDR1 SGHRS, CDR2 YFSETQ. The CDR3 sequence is CASSITSGEETQYF. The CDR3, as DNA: TGCGCCAGCAGCATAACTAGCGGGGAAGAGACCCAGTACTTC.

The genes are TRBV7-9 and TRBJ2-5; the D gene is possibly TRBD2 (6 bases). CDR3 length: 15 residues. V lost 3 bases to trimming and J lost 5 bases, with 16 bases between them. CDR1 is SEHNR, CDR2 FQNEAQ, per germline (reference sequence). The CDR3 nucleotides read TGTGCCAGCAGCTTGGAAGGCCGGGGGTTGGAGACCCAGTACTTC. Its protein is CASSLEGRGLETQYF.

CDR3 in amino acids: CASSLEVSDTGELFF. The CDR3 DNA follows: TGTGCCAGCAGCTTAGAGGTATCGGATACCGGGGAGCTGTTTTTT. V and J are TRBV11-2 and TRBJ2-2; the D is unclear. There are 15 residues in the CDR3. Germline values: CDR1 SGHAT, CDR2 FQNNGV. V was shortened by 0 bases and J by 5 bases, with 10 bases between the two germline ends. Full variable domain (outside the CDR3, taken from reference TRBV11-2 and TRBJ2-2): EAGVAQSPRYKIIEKRQSVAFWCNPISGHATLYWYQQILGQGPKLLIQFQNNGVVDDSQLPKDRFSAERLKGVDSTLKIQPAKLEDSAVYLCASSLEVSDTGELFFGEGSRLTVL.

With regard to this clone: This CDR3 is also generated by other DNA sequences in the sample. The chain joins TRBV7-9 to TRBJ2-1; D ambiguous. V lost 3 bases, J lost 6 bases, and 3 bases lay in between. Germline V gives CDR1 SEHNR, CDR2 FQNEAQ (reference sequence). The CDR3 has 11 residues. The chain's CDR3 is CASSLSNEQFF. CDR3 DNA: TGTGCCAGCAGCTTGAGCAATGAGCAGTTCTTC.

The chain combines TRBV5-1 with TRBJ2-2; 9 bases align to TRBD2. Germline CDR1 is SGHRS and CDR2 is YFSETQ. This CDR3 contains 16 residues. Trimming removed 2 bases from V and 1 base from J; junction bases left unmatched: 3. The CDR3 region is CASSFGAGGNTGELFF. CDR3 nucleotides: TGCGCCAGCAGCTTCGGAGCGGGGGGGAACACCGGGGAGCTGTTTTTT.

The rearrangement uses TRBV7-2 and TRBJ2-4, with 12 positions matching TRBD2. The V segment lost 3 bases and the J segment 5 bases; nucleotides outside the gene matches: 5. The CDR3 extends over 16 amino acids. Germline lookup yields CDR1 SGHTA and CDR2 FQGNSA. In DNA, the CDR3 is TGTGCCAGCAGCTTGGCTAGCGGGAGGGCCCAAAACATTCAGTACTTC. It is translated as CASSLASGRAQNIQYF.

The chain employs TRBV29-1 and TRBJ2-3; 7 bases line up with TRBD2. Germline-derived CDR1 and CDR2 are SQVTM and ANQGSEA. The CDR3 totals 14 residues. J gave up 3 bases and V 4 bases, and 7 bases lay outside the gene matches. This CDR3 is CSVGAGVMTDTQYF. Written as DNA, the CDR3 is TGCAGCGTTGGCGCGGGGGTAATGACAGATACGCAGTATTTT.

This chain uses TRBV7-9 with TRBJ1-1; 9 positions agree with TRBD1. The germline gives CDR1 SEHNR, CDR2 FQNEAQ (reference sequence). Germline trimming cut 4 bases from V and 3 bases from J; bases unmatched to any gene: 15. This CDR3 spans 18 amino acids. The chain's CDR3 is CASSSDRGSSVGYTEAFF. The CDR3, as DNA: TGTGCCAGCAGCTCAGACAGGGGGTCCTCGGTCGGTTACACTGAAGCTTTCTTT.

CDR3 sequence reads: CASSLDRRYEQYF. In nucleotides, the CDR3 is TGTGCCAGCAGCTTGGACAGGCGCTACGAGCAGTACTTC. The gene calls are TRBV7-3 and TRBJ2-7; 7 bases are shared with TRBD1. Germline assignment: CDR1 SGHTA and CDR2 FQGTGA. The V segment lost 3 bases and the J segment 3 bases; nucleotides outside the gene matches: 2. The CDR3 totals 13 residues.

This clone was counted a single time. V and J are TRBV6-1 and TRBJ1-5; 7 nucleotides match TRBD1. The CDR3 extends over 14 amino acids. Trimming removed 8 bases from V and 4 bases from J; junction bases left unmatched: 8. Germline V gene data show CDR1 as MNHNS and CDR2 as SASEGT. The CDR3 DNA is TGTGCCAGCTCGGGACAGTCGGGAAATCAGCCCCAGCATTTT. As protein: CASSGQSGNQPQHF.

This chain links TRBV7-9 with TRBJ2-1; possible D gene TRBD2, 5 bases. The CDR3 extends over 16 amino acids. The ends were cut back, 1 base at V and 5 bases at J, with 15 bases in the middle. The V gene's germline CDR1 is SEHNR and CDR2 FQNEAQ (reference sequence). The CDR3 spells CASSLELAPSNNEQFF. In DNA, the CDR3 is TGTGCCAGCAGCTTAGAGCTAGCCCCATCAAACAATGAGCAGTTCTTC.

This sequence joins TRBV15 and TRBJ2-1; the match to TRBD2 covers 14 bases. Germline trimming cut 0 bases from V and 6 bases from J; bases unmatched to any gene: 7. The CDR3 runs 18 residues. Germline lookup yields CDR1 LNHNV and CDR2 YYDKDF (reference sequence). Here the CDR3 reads CATSRDSSGLAGVNEQFF. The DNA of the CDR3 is TGTGCCACCAGCAGAGATTCATCGGGACTAGCGGGAGTCAATGAGCAGTTCTTC.

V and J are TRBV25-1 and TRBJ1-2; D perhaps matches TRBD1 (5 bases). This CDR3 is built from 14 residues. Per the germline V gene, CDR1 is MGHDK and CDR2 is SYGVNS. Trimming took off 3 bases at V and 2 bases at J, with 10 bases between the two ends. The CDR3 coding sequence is TGTGCCAGCAGTGACCGCCGGGACAACTATGGCTACACCTTC. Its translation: CASSDRRDNYGYTF.

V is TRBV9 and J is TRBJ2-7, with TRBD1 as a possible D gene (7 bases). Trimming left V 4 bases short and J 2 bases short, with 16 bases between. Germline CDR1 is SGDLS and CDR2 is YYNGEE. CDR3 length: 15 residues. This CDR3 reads CASSPWQGGPYEQYF. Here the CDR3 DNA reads TGTGCCAGCAGCCCTTGGCAGGGGGGTCCCTACGAGCAGTACTTC. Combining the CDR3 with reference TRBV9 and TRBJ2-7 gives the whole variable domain DSGVTQTPKHLITATGQRVTLRCSPRSGDLSVYWYQQSLDQGLQFLIQYYNGEERAKGNILERFSAQQFPDLHSELNLSSLELGDSALYFCASSPWQGGPYEQYFGPGTRLTVT.

The CDR3 DNA is TGCGCCAGCAGTCGTCAAGCGGGAACTACCGGGGAGCTGTTTTTT. Protein: CASSRQAGTTGELFF. The chain joins TRBV5-1 to TRBJ2-2, with 7 bases that match TRBD2. Per germline, CDR1 SGHRS and CDR2 YFSETQ. With V trimmed by 5 bases and J by 5 bases, 9 bases remained unmatched. The CDR3 covers 15 residues.

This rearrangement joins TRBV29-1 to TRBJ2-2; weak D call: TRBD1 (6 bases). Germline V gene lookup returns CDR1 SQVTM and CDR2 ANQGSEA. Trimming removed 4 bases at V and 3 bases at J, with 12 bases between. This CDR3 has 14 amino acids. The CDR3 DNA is TGCAGCGTTGGCATGGGACATTACACCGGGGAGCTGTTTTTT. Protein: CSVGMGHYTGELFF.

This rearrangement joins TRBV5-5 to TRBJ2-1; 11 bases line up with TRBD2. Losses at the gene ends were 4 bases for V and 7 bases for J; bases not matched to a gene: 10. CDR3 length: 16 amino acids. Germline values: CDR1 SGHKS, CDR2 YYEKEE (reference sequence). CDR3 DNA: TGTGCCAGCAGCCTGTTCGGTCTAGCGGGAGGTAATGAGCAGTTCTTC. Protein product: CASSLFGLAGGNEQFF. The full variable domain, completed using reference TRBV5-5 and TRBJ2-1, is DAGVTQSPTHLIKTRGQQVTLRCSPISGHKSVSWYQQVLGQGPQFIFQYYEKEERGRGNFPDRFSARQFPNYSSELNVNALLLGDSALYLCASSLFGLAGGNEQFFGPGTRLTVL.